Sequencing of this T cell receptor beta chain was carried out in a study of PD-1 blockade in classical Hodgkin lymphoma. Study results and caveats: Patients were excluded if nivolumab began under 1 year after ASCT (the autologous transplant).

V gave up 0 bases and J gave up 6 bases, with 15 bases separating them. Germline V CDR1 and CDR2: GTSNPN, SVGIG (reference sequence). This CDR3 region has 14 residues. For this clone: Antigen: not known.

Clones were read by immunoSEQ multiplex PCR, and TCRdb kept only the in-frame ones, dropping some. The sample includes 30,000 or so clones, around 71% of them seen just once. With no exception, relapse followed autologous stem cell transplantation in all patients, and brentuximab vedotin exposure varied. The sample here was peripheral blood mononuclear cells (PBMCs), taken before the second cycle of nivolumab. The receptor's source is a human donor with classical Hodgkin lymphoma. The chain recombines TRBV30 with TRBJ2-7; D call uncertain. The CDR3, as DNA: TGTGCCTGGAGTGTAATCTCGAGACGGGTCGAGCAGTACTTC. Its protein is CAWSVISRRVEQYF.